This entry concerns a single TCR beta chain. This CDR3 comprises 13 residues. Losses at the gene ends were 7 bases for V and 6 bases for J; bases not matched to a gene: 6. The source of the sample is a study of blood T cell repertoires in COVID-19. Background on the study: T cells, B-cell-depleted T cells, or PBMCs supplied cDNA or gDNA.

Original handling: Scientists estimated how many nucleated cells there were by amplifying reference gene primers. Measured with immunoSEQ multiplex PCR; TCRdb has only the in-frame clones, and not every one. V and J calls and clone size are as listed in that table; D and trimming were resolved from the DNA. The table has over 130,000 clones, roughly 82% seen once. Sample: peripheral blood. V usage is TRBV12-3 or TRBV12-4 and J usage is TRBJ1-3, with 7 bases matching TRBD1. This TCR was recovered from a man aged 70 or older with acute or convalescent COVID-19. As DNA, the CDR3 is TGTGCCAGCACCGGGACAGTCGAAAACACCATATATTTT. This encodes CASTGTVENTIYF.